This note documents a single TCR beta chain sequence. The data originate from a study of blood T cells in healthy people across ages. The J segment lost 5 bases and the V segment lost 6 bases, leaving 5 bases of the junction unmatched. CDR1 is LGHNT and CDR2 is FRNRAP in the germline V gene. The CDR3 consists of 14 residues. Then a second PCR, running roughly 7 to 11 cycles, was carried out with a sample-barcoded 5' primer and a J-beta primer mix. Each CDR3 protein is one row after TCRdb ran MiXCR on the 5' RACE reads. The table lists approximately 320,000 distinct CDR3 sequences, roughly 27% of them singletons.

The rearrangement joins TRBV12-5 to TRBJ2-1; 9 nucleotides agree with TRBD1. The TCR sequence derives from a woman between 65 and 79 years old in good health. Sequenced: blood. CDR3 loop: CASGHRGPHNEQFF. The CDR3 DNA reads TGTGCTAGTGGGCACAGGGGGCCCCACAATGAGCAGTTCTTC.